Following are 20 T cell receptor beta chains from one sample sequenced in a study of T cell repertoires in cytomegalovirus infection. In TCRdb, the reads were re-called with MiXCR into one record per CDR3 protein. This table holds around 85,000 distinct CDR3 sequences, about 45% found once. Their antigens are not known. Sequencing used CD8+ T cells from cultured PBMCs, obtained from culture after CMV antigen stimulation. The source of these receptors is a human donor in good health (CMV status not recorded). Some clones in this sample may be carry-over from other donors' samples.

This sequence joins TRBV11-3 and TRBJ2-1; the match to TRBD2 covers 12 bases. The CDR3 sequence is 15 residues long. Per the germline V gene, CDR1 is SGHNT and CDR2 is YENEEA. With 4 bases clipped from V and 4 bases from J, the junction kept 2 bases outside the gene matches. This chain's CDR3 is CASSSSGGDYNEQFF. The CDR3 DNA sequence: TGTGCCAGCAGCTCTAGCGGGGGGGATTACAATGAGCAGTTCTTC. Combining the CDR3 with reference TRBV11-3 and TRBJ2-1 gives the whole variable domain EAGVVQSPRYKIIEKKQPVAFWCNPISGHNTLYWYLQNLGQGPELLIRYENEEAVDDSQLPKDRFSAERLKGVDSTLKIQPAELGDSAVYLCASSSSGGDYNEQFFGPGTRLTVL.

Only a few counts were recorded for this clonotype. The genes are TRBV27 and TRBJ1-5; the D gene is possibly TRBD1 (6 bases). V lost 4 bases and J lost 0, with 13 bases in between. CDR1 and CDR2 (germline): MNHEY, SMNVEV (reference sequence). CDR3 size: 16 residues. The CDR3 DNA reads as TGTGCCAGCAGTTCCTCCCAGGGGCATAGCAATCAGCCCCAGCATTTT. Translation gives CASSSSQGHSNQPQHF.

The chain couples TRBV19 to TRBJ2-7; possibly TRBD1 for D (6 bases). CDR3 length: 13 residues. The V end was cut by 2 bases, the J end by 6 bases, with 11 bases between. Germline values: CDR1 LNHDA, CDR2 SQIVND (reference sequence). The CDR3, as DNA: TGTGCCAGTAGTATATCACAGGGACCCGAGCAGTACTTC. Protein product: CASSISQGPEQYF.

This clonotype was seen only a few times. The V and J genes are TRBV6-1 and TRBJ2-3, with 10 positions matching TRBD2. After removal of 6 bases from V and 2 bases from J, the junction contained 5 bases not matched to a gene. The CDR3 sequence is 15 residues long. Germline CDR1 MNHNS, CDR2 SASEGT. As DNA, the CDR3 is TGTGCCAGCAGCAGGACTAGCGGAACCACAGATACGCAGTATTTT. Translated, it gives CASSRTSGTTDTQYF.

The table lists this clonotype with a few counts. This chain connects TRBV12-3 or TRBV12-4 to TRBJ2-2; the D gene is possibly TRBD2 (7 bases). Trimming pared 1 base from V and 4 bases from J, leaving 13 bases between. The CDR3 totals 16 residues. The CDR3 reads CASSLVEGGGTGELFF. The DNA of the CDR3 is TGTGCCAGCAGTTTAGTTGAAGGGGGGGGCACCGGGGAGCTGTTTTTT.

The gene calls are TRBV29-1 and TRBJ2-1, with D perhaps TRBD1 or TRBD2 (6 bases each). Germline CDR1 reads SQVTM; CDR2 reads ANQGSEA. Trimming removed 3 bases from V and 4 bases from J, with 16 bases in between. This CDR3 spans 15 amino acids. The CDR3 DNA reads as TGCAGCGTTGACAACGGGGGCAGAGCATACAATGAGCAGTTCTTC. This translates into CSVDNGGRAYNEQFF.

The table lists this clonotype with a few counts. V gene TRBV7-2 combines with J gene TRBJ1-2, with unresolved D. Per the germline V gene, CDR1 is SGHTA and CDR2 is FQGNSA. The CDR3 is 15 residues long. Trimming removed 2 bases from V and 4 bases from J, with 14 bases in between. The CDR3: CASSLYEEVGYGYTF. In DNA, the CDR3 is TGTGCCAGCAGCTTATATGAGGAAGTCGGCTATGGCTACACCTTC.

This clonotype was detected a few times. This chain links TRBV6-1 with TRBJ1-1; TRBD1 is a possible D gene (5 bases). This CDR3 contains 15 residues. Germline V gene lookup returns CDR1 MNHNS and CDR2 SASEGT. V was shortened by 3 bases and J by 3 bases, with 14 bases between the two germline ends. DNA of the CDR3: TGTGCCAGCAGTGAGGGTTCGGGGGTCGACACTGAAGCTTTCTTT. Its translation: CASSEGSGVDTEAFF.

This chain uses TRBV12-3 or TRBV12-4 with TRBJ2-2, with D perhaps TRBD2 (5 bases). This CDR3 region has 16 residues. The V end was cut by 5 bases, the J end by 7 bases, with 20 bases between. CDR3 DNA: TGTGCCAGCAGTCGGACTTCTAGGTTAAAGGGCGGGGAGCTGTTTTTT. This codes for CASSRTSRLKGGELFF.

The chain employs TRBV10-3 and TRBJ2-2; D is perhaps TRBD1 (5 bases). V lost 8 bases and J lost 5, with 21 bases in between. CDR3 length: 16 residues. Germline V lookup: CDR1 ENHRY, CDR2 SYGVKD. The CDR3 nucleotides read TGTGCCATCCGAAGGGGTGGCTTGACCGGGACCGGGGAGCTGTTTTTT. Its translation: CAIRRGGLTGTGELFF.

This chain connects TRBV15 to TRBJ2-5; D perhaps matches TRBD2 (6 bases). Germline assignment: CDR1 LNHNV and CDR2 YYDKDF (reference sequence). The V and J ends lost 5 bases and 5 bases respectively, with 18 bases between them. This CDR3 has 15 residues. The CDR3 reads CATSGGTVAVETQYF. The CDR3, as DNA: TGTGCCACCAGCGGAGGGACGGTGGCTGTGGAGACCCAGTACTTC.

The rearrangement joins TRBV4-1 to TRBJ2-3; possible D gene TRBD2, 5 bases. In germline, CDR1 is MGHRA, CDR2 YSYEKL. V was clipped by 4 bases and J by 5 bases, with 13 bases between them. The CDR3 covers 14 residues. The CDR3 coding sequence is TGCGCCAGCAGCCGGGAGAGTTCGTTAGATACGCAGTATTTT. Protein: CASSRESSLDTQYF.

The V gene is TRBV4-1, the J gene TRBJ2-7, with TRBD2 matching 15 bases. This CDR3 comprises 17 residues. Germline V gene data show CDR1 as MGHRA and CDR2 as YSYEKL. The junction had 10 bases not matched to a gene; V was cut back by 4 bases and J by 6 bases. The CDR3 loop is CASSPWEGLAGGIEQYF. CDR3 bases: TGCGCCAGCAGCCCCTGGGAAGGACTAGCGGGAGGGATCGAGCAGTACTTC.

Many counts were recorded for this clonotype. The chain recombines TRBV7-3 with TRBJ1-1; 8 nucleotides line up with TRBD1. The CDR3 spans 14 residues. In germline, CDR1 is SGHTA, CDR2 FQGTGA. Trimming at V came to 5 bases and at J to 4 bases, leaving 6 bases not matched to a gene. Here the CDR3 reads CASSPGQGSTEAFF. The CDR3 coding sequence is TGTGCCAGCAGCCCTGGACAGGGAAGCACTGAAGCTTTCTTT.

This clonotype has at least ten counts. V usage is TRBV7-2 and J usage is TRBJ2-1; 8 bases align to TRBD1. This CDR3 is built from 17 residues. J was trimmed by 7 bases and V by 0 bases; bases with no gene match: 11. Looked up from germline, CDR1 is SGHTA and CDR2 is FQGNSA. For the CDR3, the DNA is TGTGCCAGCAGCTTAGCCTCCGCCCAGGGGGCTAGGAATGAGCAGTTCTTC. This gives the protein CASSLASAQGARNEQFF. Combining the CDR3 with reference TRBV7-2 and TRBJ2-1 gives the whole variable domain GAGVSQSPSNKVTEKGKDVELRCDPISGHTALYWYRQSLGQGLEFLIYFQGNSAPDKSGLPSDRFSAERTGGSVSTLTIQRTQQEDSAVYLCASSLASAQGARNEQFFGPGTRLTVL.

This clonotype was found once. The chain combines TRBV12-3 or TRBV12-4 with TRBJ2-5; a possible D gene is TRBD1 (6 bases). Trimming stripped 4 bases from V and 2 bases from J, with 14 bases between. The CDR3 has 15 residues. The CDR3, as DNA: TGTGCCAGCAGTTACTCGGGAACAGGGCAAGAGACCCAGTACTTC. It encodes CASSYSGTGQETQYF.

CDR3 residues: CASSEPRLEGVSTDTQYF. The CDR3 DNA reads TGTGCCAGCAGTGAACCAAGGCTAGAGGGGGTTAGCACAGATACGCAGTATTTT. V usage is TRBV6-1 and J usage is TRBJ2-3; D possibly corresponds to TRBD1 (6 bases). V gave up 2 bases and J gave up 0 bases, with 18 bases separating them. Germline V gene sequence: CDR1 MNHNS, CDR2 SASEGT. The CDR3 covers 18 residues.

The chain couples TRBV7-8 to TRBJ2-7, with 7 bases lining up with TRBD1. This CDR3 is 14 amino acids long. V lost 2 bases, J lost 3 bases, and 4 bases stayed unmatched. The germline V gene encodes CDR1 SGHVS and CDR2 FQNEAQ. The chain's CDR3 is CASSLTRGNYEQYF. The CDR3 DNA reads TGTGCCAGCAGCTTAACCAGGGGGAACTACGAGCAGTACTTC. Supplemented by reference TRBV7-8 and TRBJ2-7, the full variable domain reads GAGVSQSPRYKVAKRGQDVALRCDPISGHVSLFWYQQALGQGPEFLTYFQNEAQLDKSGLPSDRFFAERPEGSVSTLKIQRTQQEDSAVYLCASSLTRGNYEQYFGPGTRLTVT.

This clonotype was observed once. The chain joins TRBV11-2 to TRBJ2-1, with 9 nucleotides matching TRBD2. Germline V gives CDR1 SGHAT, CDR2 FQNNGV. With 5 bases clipped from V and 2 bases from J, the junction kept 4 bases outside the gene matches. This CDR3 comprises 15 residues. CDR3 amino acids: CASSLERGAYNEQFF. CDR3 nucleotide sequence: TGTGCCAGCAGCCTTGAGCGGGGGGCCTACAATGAGCAGTTCTTC.

In its sample, this clonotype was seen a few times. This chain connects TRBV7-6 to TRBJ2-7, with 7 bases that match TRBD1. V lost 1 base to trimming and J lost 4 bases; unmatched junction nucleotides: 7. The length of the CDR3 is 15 residues. Germline CDR1 is SGHVS and CDR2 is FNYEAQ. The CDR3 loop reads CASSLVGTEKYEQYF. The CDR3 nucleotides are TGTGCCAGCAGCTTAGTCGGGACAGAAAAGTACGAGCAGTACTTC.